Here is one TCR beta chain with its context. This entry belongs to a study of shared T cell receptors in the human thymus. The assay was immunoSEQ multiplex PCR, and TCRdb's table has in-frame clones only and misses some. The repertoire holds 500,000 to 850,000 clones, with about 90% as singletons. This sample was also put to use in a study of human thymus T cells. That source adds: Obtained as resections during corrective heart surgery, the thymus tissue was then studied.

The sequence came from a boy in the first two years of life with a congenital heart defect. The sequencing input was thymocytes.

The CDR3 DNA reads as TGCGCCAGCAGCCTGGAGTACAGGGGAATCCCTAGGCCTTCCTACGAGCAGTACTTC. This gives the protein CASSLEYRGIPRPSYEQYF. The V call is TRBV5-1, the J call TRBJ2-7; 7 bases fit TRBD1. Germline CDR1 is SGHRS and CDR2 is YFSETQ. V lost 4 bases to trimming and J lost 1 base; unmatched junction nucleotides: 20. This CDR3 has 19 amino acids.